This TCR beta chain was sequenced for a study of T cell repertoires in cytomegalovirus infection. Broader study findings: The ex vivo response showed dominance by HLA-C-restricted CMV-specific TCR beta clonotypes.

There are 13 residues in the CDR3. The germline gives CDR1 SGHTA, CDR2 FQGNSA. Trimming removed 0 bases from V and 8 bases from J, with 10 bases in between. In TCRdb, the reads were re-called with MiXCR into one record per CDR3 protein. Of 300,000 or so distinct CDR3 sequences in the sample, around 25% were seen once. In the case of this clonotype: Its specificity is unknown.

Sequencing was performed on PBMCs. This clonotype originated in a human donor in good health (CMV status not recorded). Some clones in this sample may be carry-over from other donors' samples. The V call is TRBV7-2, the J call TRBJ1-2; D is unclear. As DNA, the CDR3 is TGTGCCAGCAGCTTAGCGGCCCTGGGGGGCTACACCTTC. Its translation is CASSLAALGGYTF.